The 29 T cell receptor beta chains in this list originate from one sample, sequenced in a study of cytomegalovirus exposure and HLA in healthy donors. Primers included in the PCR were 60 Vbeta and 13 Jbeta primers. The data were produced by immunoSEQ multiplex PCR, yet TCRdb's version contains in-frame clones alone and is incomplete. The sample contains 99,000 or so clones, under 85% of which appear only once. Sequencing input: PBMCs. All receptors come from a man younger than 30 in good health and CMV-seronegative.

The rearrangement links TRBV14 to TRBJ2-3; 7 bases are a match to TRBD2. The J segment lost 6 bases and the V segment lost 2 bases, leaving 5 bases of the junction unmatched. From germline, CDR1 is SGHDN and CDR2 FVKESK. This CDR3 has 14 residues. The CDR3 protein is CASSQPWEGDTQYF. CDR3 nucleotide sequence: TGTGCCAGCAGCCAACCCTGGGAGGGGGATACGCAGTATTTT.

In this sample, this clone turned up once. Here the CDR3 reads CASSLGESGTQPQHF. The CDR3 DNA reads as TGTGCCAGCAGCCTAGGGGAATCGGGAACTCAGCCCCAGCATTTT. This sequence joins TRBV9 and TRBJ1-5; perhaps TRBD1 as D (5 bases). V lost 4 bases to trimming and J lost 6 bases, with 17 bases between them. The germline V gene encodes CDR1 SGDLS and CDR2 YYNGEE. The CDR3 is made up of 15 amino acids.

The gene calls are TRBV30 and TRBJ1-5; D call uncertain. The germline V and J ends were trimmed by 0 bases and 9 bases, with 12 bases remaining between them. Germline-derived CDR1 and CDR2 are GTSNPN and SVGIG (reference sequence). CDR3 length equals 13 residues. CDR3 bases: TGTGCCTGGAGTGTAAGTCAACGCGGGCCCCAGCATTTT. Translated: CAWSVSQRGPQHF.

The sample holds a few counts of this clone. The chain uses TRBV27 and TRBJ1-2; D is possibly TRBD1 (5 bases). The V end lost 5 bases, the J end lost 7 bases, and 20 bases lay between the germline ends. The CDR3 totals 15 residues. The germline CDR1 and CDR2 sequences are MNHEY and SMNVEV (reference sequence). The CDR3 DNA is TGTGCCAGCAGTGCCGGAACAGGCTTATTCTTTGGCTACACCTTC. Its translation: CASSAGTGLFFGYTF.

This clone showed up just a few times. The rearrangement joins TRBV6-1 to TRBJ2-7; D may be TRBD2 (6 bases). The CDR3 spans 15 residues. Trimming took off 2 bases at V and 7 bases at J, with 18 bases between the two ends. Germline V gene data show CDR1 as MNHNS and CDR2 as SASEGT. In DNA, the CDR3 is TGTGCCAGCAGTGAATTGGACCTCTGGGGAGGTGAGCAGTACTTC. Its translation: CASSELDLWGGEQYF.

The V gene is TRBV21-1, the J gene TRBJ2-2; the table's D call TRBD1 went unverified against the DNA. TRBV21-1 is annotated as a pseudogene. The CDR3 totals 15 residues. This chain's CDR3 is CASSKRGQGTGELFF. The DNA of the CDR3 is TGTGCCAGCAGCAAAAGGGGGCAGGGGACCGGGGAGCTGTTTTTT.

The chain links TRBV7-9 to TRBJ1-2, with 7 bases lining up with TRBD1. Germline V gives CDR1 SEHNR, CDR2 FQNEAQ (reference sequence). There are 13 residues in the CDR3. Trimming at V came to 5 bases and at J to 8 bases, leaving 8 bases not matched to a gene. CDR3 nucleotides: TGTGCCAGCAGCCCCGAGGGGGCCTCCGGCTACACCTTC. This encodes CASSPEGASGYTF.

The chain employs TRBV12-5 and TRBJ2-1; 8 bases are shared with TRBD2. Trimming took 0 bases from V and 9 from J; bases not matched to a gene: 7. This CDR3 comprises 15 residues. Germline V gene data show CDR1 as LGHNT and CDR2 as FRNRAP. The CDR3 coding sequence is TGTGCTAGTGGTTTGGTACTAGAGCGGGAGCCTGAGCAGTTCTTC. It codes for CASGLVLEREPEQFF.

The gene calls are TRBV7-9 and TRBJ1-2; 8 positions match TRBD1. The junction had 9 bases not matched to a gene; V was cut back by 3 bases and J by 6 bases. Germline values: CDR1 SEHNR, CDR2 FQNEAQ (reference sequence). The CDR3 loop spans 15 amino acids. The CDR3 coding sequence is TGTGCCAGCAGCTTTGGGTCGGGACAGGAGGATGGCTACACCTTC. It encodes CASSFGSGQEDGYTF.

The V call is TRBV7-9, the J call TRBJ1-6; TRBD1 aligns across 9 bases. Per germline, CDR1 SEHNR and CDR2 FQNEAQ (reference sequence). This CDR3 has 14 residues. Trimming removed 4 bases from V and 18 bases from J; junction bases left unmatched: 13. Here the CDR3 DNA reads TGTGCCAGCAGCTCCGGGACAGGGTTGGTCACCCCCCACTTT. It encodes CASSSGTGLVTPHF.

The CDR3 loop is CASSRTSGRTDTQYF. DNA for the CDR3: TGTGCCAGCAGCCGGACTAGCGGGAGAACAGATACGCAGTATTTT. This chain connects TRBV7-8 to TRBJ2-3, with TRBD2 identical over 13 bases. Germline values: CDR1 SGHVS, CDR2 FQNEAQ. This CDR3 is built from 15 residues. Trimming cost V 5 bases and J 3 bases; bases outside gene matches: 2.

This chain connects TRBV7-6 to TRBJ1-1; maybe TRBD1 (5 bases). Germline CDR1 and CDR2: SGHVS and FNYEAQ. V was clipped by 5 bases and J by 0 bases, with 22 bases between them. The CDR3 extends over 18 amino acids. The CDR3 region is CASSPEQALHHMNTEAFF. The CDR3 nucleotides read TGTGCCAGCAGCCCAGAACAGGCTCTTCATCACATGAACACTGAAGCTTTCTTT.

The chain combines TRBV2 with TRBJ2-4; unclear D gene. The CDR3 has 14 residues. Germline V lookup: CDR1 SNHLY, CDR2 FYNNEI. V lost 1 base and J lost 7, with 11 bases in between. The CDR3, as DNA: TGTGCCAGCAGTGAAGAGCTCGCCGCGAACATTCAGTACTTC. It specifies CASSEELAANIQYF.

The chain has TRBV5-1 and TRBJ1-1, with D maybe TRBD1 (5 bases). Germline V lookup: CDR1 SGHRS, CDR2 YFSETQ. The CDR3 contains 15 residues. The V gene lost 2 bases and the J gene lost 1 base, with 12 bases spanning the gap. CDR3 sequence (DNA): TGCGCCAGCAGCTTCAGCGGGGCCCAGAACACTGAAGCTTTCTTT. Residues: CASSFSGAQNTEAFF.

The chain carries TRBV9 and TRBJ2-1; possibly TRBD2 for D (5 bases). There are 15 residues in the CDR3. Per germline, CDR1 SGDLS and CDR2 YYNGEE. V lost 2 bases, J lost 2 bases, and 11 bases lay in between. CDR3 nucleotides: TGTGCCAGCAGCGTTTTGGGAGCTCCCTACAATGAGCAGTTCTTC. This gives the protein CASSVLGAPYNEQFF.

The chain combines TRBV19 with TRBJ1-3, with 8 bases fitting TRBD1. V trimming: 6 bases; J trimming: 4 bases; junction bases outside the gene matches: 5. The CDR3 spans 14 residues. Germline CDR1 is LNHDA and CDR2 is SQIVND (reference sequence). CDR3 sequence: CASRLRQGGNTIYF. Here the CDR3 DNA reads TGTGCCAGTAGGCTTCGACAGGGGGGAAACACCATATATTTT. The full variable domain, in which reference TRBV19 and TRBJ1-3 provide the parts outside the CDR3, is DGGITQSPKYLFRKEGQNVTLSCEQNLNHDAMYWYRQDPGQGLRLIYYSQIVNDFQKGDIAEGYSVSREKKESFPLTVTSAQKNPTAFYLCASRLRQGGNTIYFGEGSWLTVV.

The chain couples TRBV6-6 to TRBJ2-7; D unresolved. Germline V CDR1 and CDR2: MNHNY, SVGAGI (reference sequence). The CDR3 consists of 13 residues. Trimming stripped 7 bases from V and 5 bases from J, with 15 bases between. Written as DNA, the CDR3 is TGTGCCAGCACTCTGAATCACCAGAACGAGCAGTACTTC. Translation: CASTLNHQNEQYF.

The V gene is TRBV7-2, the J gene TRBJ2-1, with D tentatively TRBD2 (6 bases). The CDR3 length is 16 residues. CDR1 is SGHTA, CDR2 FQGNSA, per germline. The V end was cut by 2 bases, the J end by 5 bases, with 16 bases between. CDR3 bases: TGTGCCAGCAGCTTAACGGGGGTCCGAGGCCACAATGAGCAGTTCTTC. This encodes CASSLTGVRGHNEQFF. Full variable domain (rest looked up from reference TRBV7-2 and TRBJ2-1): GAGVSQSPSNKVTEKGKDVELRCDPISGHTALYWYRQSLGQGLEFLIYFQGNSAPDKSGLPSDRFSAERTGGSVSTLTIQRTQQEDSAVYLCASSLTGVRGHNEQFFGPGTRLTVL.

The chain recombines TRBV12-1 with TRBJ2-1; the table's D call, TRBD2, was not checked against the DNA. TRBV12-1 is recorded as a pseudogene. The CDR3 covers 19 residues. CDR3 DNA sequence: TGTGCCAGCAGCTTTAAACTAGCGGGAGCGCAGAGCTCCTACAATGAGCAGTTCTTC. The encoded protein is CASSFKLAGAQSSYNEQFF.

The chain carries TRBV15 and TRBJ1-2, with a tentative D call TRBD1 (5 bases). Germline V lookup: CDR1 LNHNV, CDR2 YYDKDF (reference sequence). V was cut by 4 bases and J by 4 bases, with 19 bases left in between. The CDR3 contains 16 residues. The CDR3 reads CATSNPGATVIYGYTF. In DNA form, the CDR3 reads TGTGCCACCAGCAACCCAGGCGCGACAGTGATCTATGGCTACACCTTC. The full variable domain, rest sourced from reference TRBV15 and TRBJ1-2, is DAMVIQNPRYQVTQFGKPVTLSCSQTLNHNVMYWYQQKSSQAPKLLFHYYDKDFNNEADTPDNFQSRRPNTSFCFLDIRSPGLGDTAMYLCATSNPGATVIYGYTFGSGTRLTVV.

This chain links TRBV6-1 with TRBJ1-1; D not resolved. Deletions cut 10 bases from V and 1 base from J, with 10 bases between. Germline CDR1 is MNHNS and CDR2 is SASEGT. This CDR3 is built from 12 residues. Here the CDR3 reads CATELSNTEAFF. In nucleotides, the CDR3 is TGTGCCACCGAGTTGTCGAACACTGAAGCTTTCTTT.

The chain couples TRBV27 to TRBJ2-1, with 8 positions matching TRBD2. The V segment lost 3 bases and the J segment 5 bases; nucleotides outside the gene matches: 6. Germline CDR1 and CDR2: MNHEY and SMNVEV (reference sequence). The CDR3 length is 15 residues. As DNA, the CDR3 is TGTGCCAGCAGTTTTGGCGGGAGGCTGAACAATGAGCAGTTCTTC. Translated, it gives CASSFGGRLNNEQFF.

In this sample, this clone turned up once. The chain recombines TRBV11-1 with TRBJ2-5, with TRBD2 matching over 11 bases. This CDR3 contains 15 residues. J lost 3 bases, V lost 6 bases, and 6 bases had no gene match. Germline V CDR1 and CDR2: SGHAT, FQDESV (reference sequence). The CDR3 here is CASRIELAGEETQYF. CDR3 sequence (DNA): TGTGCCAGCAGAATAGAACTAGCGGGAGAAGAGACCCAGTACTTC. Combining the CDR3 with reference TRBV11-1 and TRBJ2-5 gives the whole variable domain EAEVAQSPRYKITEKSQAVAFWCDPISGHATLYWYRQILGQGPELLVQFQDESVVDDSQLPKDRFSAERLKGVDSTLKIQPAELGDSAMYLCASRIELAGEETQYFGPGTRLLVL.

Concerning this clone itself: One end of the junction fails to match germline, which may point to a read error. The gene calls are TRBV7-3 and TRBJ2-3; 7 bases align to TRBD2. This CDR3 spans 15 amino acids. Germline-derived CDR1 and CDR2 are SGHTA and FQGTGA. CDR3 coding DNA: TGTGCCAGCAGCCTAACTAGCGTCTTAACAGATACGCAGTATTTT. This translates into CASSLTSVLTDTQYF.

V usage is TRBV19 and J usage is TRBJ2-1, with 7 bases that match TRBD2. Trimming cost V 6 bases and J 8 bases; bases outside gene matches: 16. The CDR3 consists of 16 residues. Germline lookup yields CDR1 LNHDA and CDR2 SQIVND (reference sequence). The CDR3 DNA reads TGTGCCAGTAGCTTCGTCAGCGGGATGACCCGGGATGAGCAGTTCTTC. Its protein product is CASSFVSGMTRDEQFF.

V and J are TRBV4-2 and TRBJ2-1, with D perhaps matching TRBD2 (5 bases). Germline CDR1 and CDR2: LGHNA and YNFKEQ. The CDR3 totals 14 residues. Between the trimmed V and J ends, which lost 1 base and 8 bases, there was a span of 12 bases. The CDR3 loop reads CASSQAKDGDEQFF. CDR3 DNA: TGTGCCAGCAGCCAAGCCAAGGACGGGGATGAGCAGTTCTTC.

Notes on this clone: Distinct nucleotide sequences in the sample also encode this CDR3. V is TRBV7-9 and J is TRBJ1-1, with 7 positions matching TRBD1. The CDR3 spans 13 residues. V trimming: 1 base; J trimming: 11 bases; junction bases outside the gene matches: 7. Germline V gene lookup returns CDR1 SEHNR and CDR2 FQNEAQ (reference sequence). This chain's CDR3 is CASSLVDREAAFF. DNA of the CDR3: TGTGCCAGCAGCTTAGTAGACAGGGAGGCGGCTTTCTTT.

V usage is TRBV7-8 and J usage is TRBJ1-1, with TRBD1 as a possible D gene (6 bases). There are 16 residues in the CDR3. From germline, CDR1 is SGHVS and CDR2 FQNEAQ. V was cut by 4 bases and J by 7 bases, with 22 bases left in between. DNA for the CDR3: TGTGCCAGCAGCTCCACACCGACAGGCCGTACGCTTGAAGCTTTCTTT. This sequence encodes CASSSTPTGRTLEAFF.

The CDR3 coding sequence is TGTGCCTGGAATCCCCTTGCGGGGACCTACGAGCAGTACTTC. Translation: CAWNPLAGTYEQYF. The chain links TRBV30 to TRBJ2-7, with D perhaps TRBD2 (6 bases). With 4 bases removed from V and 2 bases from J, the gap between germline ends came to 15 bases. This CDR3 has 14 residues. Germline CDR1 is GTSNPN and CDR2 is SVGIG (reference sequence).